This record looks at one T cell receptor beta chain sequence and its context. The antigen it recognizes is unknown. Per-base qualities were not stored, and no clone one base away is much larger. These data come from a study of control samples from healthy donors and cancer patients (dated by TCRdb to 2018 to 2020). Library method: the immunoSEQ multiplex PCR assay. Held by TCRdb, this immuneACCESS table contains in-frame sequences only and omits some clones. Under half of the omission traces to an unresolved V gene where checked; the cause of the rest is unknown. The sample data list 120,000 or so clones, and about 92% of these were observed just once. The ten largest make up roughly 1.7% of the sample. Including the terminal cysteine and phenylalanine, the CDR3 comprises 14 residues. The only DNA kept is the CDR3, 42 bases in frame from the first base. For CDR1 and CDR2, the germline V gene lists SGHVS and FQNEAQ. Trimming costs V 4 bases and J 7 bases, and their ends lie 11 bases apart.

The sequenced sample consisted of PBMCs. The receptor was derived from a man aged 45-60 years with head and neck cancer. Recombination joined TRBV7-8 with TRBJ1-6; tentative D gene TRBD1, with 5 bases matching. The nucleotide sequence is given as TGTGCCAGCAGCTCCCTTGGGGGAAATTCACCCCTCCACTTT. It is translated as CASSSLGGNSPLHF.